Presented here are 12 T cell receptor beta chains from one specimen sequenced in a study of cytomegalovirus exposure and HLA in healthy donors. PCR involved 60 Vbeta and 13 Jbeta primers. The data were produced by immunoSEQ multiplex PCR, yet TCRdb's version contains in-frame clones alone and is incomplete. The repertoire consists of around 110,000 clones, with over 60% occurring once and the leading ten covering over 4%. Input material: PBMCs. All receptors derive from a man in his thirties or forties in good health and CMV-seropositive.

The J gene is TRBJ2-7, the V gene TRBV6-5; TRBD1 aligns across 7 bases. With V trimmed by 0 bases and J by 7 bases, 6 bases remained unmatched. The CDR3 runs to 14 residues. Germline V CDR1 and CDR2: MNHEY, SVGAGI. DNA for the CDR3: TGTGCCAGCAGTTACTCCGGACAGGCCGAGGAGCAGTACTTC. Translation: CASSYSGQAEEQYF.

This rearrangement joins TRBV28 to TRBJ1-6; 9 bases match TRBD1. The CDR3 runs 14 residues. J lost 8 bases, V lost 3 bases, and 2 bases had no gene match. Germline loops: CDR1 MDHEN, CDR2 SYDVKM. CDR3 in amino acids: CASSFGTGHSPLHF. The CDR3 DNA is TGTGCCAGCAGTTTCGGGACAGGGCATTCACCCCTCCACTTT.

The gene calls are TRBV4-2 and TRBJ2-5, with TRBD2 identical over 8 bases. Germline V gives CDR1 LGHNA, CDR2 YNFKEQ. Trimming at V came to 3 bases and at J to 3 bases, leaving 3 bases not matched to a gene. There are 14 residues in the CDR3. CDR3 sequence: CASSHGAGEETQYF. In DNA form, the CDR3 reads TGTGCCAGCAGCCACGGAGCGGGGGAAGAGACCCAGTACTTC.

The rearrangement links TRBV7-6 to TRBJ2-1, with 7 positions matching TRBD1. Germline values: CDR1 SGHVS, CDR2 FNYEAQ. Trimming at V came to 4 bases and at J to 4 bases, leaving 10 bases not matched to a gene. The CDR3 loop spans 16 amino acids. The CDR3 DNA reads TGTGCCAGCAGCTCACGACAGGGCCTGGGTTACAATGAGCAGTTCTTC. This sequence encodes CASSSRQGLGYNEQFF.

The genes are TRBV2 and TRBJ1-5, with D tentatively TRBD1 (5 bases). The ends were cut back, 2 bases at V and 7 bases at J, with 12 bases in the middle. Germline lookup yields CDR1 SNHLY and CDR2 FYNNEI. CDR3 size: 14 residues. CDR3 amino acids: CASSEQGLGQPQHF. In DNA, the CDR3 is TGTGCCAGCAGTGAACAGGGATTGGGGCAGCCCCAGCATTTT.

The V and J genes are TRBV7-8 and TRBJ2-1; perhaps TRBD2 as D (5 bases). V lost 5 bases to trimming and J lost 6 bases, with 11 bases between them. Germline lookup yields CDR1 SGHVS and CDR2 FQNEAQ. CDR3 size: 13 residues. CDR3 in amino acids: CASSHGLFNEQFF. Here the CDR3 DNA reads TGTGCCAGCAGCCACGGACTGTTCAATGAGCAGTTCTTC.

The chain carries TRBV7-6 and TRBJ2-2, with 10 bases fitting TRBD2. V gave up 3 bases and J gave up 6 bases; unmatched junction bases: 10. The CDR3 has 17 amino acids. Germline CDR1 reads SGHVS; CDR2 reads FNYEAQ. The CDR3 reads CASSLESGGVIAGELFF. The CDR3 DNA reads TGTGCCAGCAGCTTGGAGAGCGGGGGGGTCATCGCCGGGGAGCTGTTTTTT.

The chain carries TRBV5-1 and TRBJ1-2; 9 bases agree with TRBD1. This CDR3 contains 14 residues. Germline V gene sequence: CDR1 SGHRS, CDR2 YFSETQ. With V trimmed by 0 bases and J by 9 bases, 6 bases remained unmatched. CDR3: CASSLAEDRGRYTF. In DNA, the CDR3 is TGCGCCAGCAGCTTGGCGGAGGACAGGGGACGCTACACCTTC.

CDR3 bases: TGTGCCACCAGCAGAGCGGACGGGATCAATCAGCCCCAGCATTTT. It specifies CATSRADGINQPQHF. The chain links TRBV15 to TRBJ1-5; no clear D. The germline V gene encodes CDR1 LNHNV and CDR2 YYDKDF (reference sequence). V was clipped by 1 base and J by 3 bases, with 10 bases between them. This CDR3 comprises 15 residues.

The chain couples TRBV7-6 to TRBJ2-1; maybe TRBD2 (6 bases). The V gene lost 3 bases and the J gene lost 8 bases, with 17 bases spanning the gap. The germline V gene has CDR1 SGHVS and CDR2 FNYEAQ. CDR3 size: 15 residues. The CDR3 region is CASSFGTRLYDEQFF. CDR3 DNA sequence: TGTGCCAGCAGCTTCGGGACTCGCCTTTATGATGAGCAGTTCTTC.

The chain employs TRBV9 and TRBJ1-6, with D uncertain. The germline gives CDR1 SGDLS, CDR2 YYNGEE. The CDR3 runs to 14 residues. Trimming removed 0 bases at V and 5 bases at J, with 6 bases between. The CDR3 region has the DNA TGTGCCAGCAGCGTAGGGCAGGATAATTCACCCCTCCACTTT. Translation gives CASSVGQDNSPLHF.

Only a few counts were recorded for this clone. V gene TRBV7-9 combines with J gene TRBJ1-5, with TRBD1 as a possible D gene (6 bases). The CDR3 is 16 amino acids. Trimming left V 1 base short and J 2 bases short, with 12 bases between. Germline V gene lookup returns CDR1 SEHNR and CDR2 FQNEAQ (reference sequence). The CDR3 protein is CASSLVGRGGNQPQHF. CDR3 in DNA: TGTGCCAGCAGCTTAGTTGGCAGGGGAGGCAATCAGCCCCAGCATTTT.